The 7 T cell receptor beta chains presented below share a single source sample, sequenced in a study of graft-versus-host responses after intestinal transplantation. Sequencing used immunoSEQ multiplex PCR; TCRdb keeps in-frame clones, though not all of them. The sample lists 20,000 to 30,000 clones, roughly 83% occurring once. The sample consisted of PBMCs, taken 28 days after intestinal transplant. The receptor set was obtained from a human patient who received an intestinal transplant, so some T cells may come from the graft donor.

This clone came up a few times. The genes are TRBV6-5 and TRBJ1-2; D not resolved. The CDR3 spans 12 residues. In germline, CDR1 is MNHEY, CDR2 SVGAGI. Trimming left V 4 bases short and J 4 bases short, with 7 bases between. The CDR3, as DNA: TGTGCCAGCAGTTCCGGGGTCTATGGCTACACCTTC. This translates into CASSSGVYGYTF.

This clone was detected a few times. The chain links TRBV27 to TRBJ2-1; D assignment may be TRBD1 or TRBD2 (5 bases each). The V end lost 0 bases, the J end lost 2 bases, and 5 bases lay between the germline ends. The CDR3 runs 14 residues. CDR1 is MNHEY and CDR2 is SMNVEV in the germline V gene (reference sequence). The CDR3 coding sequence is TGTGCCAGCAGTTTATCGGGGGCCTACAATGAGCAGTTCTTC. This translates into CASSLSGAYNEQFF.

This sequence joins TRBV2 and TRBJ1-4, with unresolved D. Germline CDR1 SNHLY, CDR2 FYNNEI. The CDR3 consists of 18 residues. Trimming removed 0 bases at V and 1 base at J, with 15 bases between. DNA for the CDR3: TGTGCCAGCAGTGAAGCTGCCCAGATCCCCTTAACTAATGAAAAACTGTTTTTT. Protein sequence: CASSEAAQIPLTNEKLFF.

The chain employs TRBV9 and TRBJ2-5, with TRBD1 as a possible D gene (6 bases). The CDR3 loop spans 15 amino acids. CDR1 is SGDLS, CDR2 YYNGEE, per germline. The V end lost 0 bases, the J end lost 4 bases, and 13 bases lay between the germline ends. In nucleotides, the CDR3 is TGTGCCAGCAGCGTAGCAGGGGCTCCGACAGAGACCCAGTACTTC. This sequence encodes CASSVAGAPTETQYF. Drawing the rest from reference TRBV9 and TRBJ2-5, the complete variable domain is DSGVTQTPKHLITATGQRVTLRCSPRSGDLSVYWYQQSLDQGLQFLIQYYNGEERAKGNILERFSAQQFPDLHSELNLSSLELGDSALYFCASSVAGAPTETQYFGPGTRLLVL.

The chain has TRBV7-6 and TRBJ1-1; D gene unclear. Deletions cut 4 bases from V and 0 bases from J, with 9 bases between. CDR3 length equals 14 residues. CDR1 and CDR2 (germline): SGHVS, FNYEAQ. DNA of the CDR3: TGTGCCAGCAGCTCCGGACGGATGAACACTGAAGCTTTCTTT. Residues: CASSSGRMNTEAFF.

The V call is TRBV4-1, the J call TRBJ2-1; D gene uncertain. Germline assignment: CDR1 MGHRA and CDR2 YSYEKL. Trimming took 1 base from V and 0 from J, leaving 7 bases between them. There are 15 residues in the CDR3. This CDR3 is CASSQGLLSYNEQFF. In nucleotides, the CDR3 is TGCGCCAGCAGCCAAGGCTTACTCTCCTACAATGAGCAGTTCTTC.

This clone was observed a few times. The CDR3 sequence is CASSNTQGSREQYF. The CDR3 nucleotides are TGTGCCAGCAGCAACACACAGGGATCTCGGGAGCAGTACTTC. V gene TRBV6-6 combines with J gene TRBJ2-7, with a possible D match to TRBD1 (6 bases). The V end was cut by 6 bases, the J end by 7 bases, with 19 bases between. Germline assignment: CDR1 MNHNY and CDR2 SVGAGI (reference sequence). The CDR3 spans 14 residues.